This TCR beta chain was profiled in a study of OX40 agonist ivuxolimab in advanced cancers. Findings of the study overall: Both blood CD4+ and CD8+ T cells showed clonal growth by week 6 at 0.1 to 3.0 mg/kg. The 0.1-3.0 mg/kg partial responders had among the lowest clonal expansion.

Profiling relied on immunoSEQ multiplex PCR, and the TCRdb table lists in-frame clones only, not all of them. The sample records some 41,000 clones, approximately 87% being singletons. Turning to this clone: Its antigen is currently unknown.

Trimming left V 4 bases short and J 0 bases short, with 8 bases between. Germline V gene data show CDR1 as MNHEY and CDR2 as SVGAGI. The CDR3 totals 14 residues. V and J are TRBV6-5 and TRBJ2-3, with D unresolved. The material sequenced was CD4+ or CD8+ T cells sorted from blood, taken in a trial of the OX40 agonist ivuxolimab. The TCR comes from an adult with an advanced solid tumor such as melanoma, head and neck, liver or kidney cancer. The chain's CDR3 is CASSSQKSTDTQYF. CDR3 coding DNA: TGTGCCAGCAGTTCACAAAAGAGCACAGATACGCAGTATTTT.